Following are 19 T cell receptor beta chains from one sample sequenced in a study of tumor and adjacent non-tumor tissue in lung cancer. The library came from three nested PCR rounds adapted from ARM-PCR protocols. Using its own MiXCR run on the multiplex PCR reads, TCRdb lists one record per CDR3 protein. The table records 80,000 or so distinct CDR3 sequences, approximately 80% of them present only once. RNA was extracted from bulk tissue without any cell sorting. This non-tumor lung sample came from over 3 cm beyond the tumor edge. What was sequenced was distant non-tumor lung tissue. Receptors originate from a man in his sixties with non-small cell lung cancer.

As for this clonotype: One base away lies a much larger clone, so this may be a sequencing read error. CDR3 DNA: TGCGCCAGCAGCTTGCCACCCATAAATGAGCAGTTCTTC. This encodes CASSLPPINEQFF. The chain is built from TRBV5-1 and TRBJ2-1; D not certain. CDR1 and CDR2 (germline): SGHRS, YFSETQ. The CDR3 spans 13 residues. V was pared by 1 base and J by 7 bases, with 9 bases between.

This clonotype ranks as medium-sized. This chain joins TRBV10-3 and TRBJ1-2; D not resolved. V was pared by 3 bases and J by 2 bases, with 7 bases between. CDR1 is ENHRY and CDR2 is SYGVKD in the germline V gene. The CDR3 extends over 13 amino acids. As DNA, the CDR3 is TGTGCCATCAGTGATGAGGGCAACTATGGCTACACCTTC. Protein product: CAISDEGNYGYTF.

In the case of this clonotype: This clone may be a read error of a much larger clone one base away. J is TRBJ2-6 and V is TRBV6-1; a possible D gene is TRBD2 (6 bases). In germline, CDR1 is MNHNS, CDR2 SASEGT. The CDR3 contains 15 residues. CDR3 DNA sequence: TGTGCCAGCAGAGAAGCGGGCTCTGGGGCCAACGTCCTGACTTTC. The encoded protein is CASREAGSGANVLTF.

J is TRBJ2-2 and V is TRBV11-3; D gene ambiguous. The CDR3 spans 16 residues. Germline V gives CDR1 SGHNT, CDR2 YENEEA. In nucleotides, the CDR3 is TGTGCAATCAGCTTAGGTACCATTACGAACACCGGGGAGCTGTTTTTT. Residues: CAISLGTITNTGELFF.

Notes on this clonotype: This sequence may be a read error, since a much larger clone differs from it by one base. The chain couples TRBV5-1 to TRBJ2-1; no reliable D call. The germline CDR1 and CDR2 sequences are SGHRS and YFSETQ. Trimming pared 0 bases from V and 13 bases from J, leaving 17 bases between. This CDR3 region has 14 residues. The CDR3 sequence: CASSLDDRENFQFF. As DNA, the CDR3 is TGCGCCAGCAGCTTGGATGATAGGGAAAATTTTCAGTTCTTC.

Remarks on this clonotype: A read error may produce the germline difference seen at one junction end. This chain links TRBV20-1 with TRBJ2-7, with D possibly TRBD2 on 5 matching bases. The CDR3 totals 13 residues. Looked up from germline, CDR1 is DFQATT and CDR2 is SNEGSKA (reference sequence). The DNA for the CDR3 is TGCAGTGAGTACGCAGCTAGCTCCTACGAGCAACACTTC. It yields the protein CSEYAASSYEQHF.

V usage is TRBV6-2 or TRBV6-3 and J usage is TRBJ1-1, with D tentatively TRBD1 (6 bases). V dropped 5 bases and J dropped 7 bases, with 17 bases sitting between them. CDR3 length: 14 residues. Germline CDR1 and CDR2: MNHEY and SVGEGT. The CDR3 loop is CASSMGGRWNEAFF. The CDR3 region has the DNA TGTGCCAGCAGTATGGGGGGGCGATGGAATGAAGCTTTCTTT.

On this clonotype itself: A single base separates this from a much larger clone, so it may be a read error. V and J are TRBV19 and TRBJ2-1; 11 bases agree with TRBD2. Per the germline V gene, CDR1 is LNHDA and CDR2 is SQIVND (reference sequence). The CDR3 contains 17 residues. The CDR3 DNA follows: TGTGCCTCCCAAGAGACTAGCGGGACCCCAGGTTACAATAAGCAGTTCTTC. This gives the protein CASQETSGTPGYNKQFF.

This clonotype was picked up a small number of times. Given a much more abundant clone one base away, this may be a read error. V gene TRBV28 combines with J gene TRBJ2-7; no firm D call. CDR3 length: 14 residues. Trimming left V 3 bases short and J 3 bases short, with 12 bases between. Germline CDR1 is MDHEN and CDR2 is SYDVKM. For the CDR3, the DNA is TGTGCCAGCAGTTTCGACGGCCGTCTCTACGAGCAGTACTTC. Translating gives CASSFDGRLYEQYF.

Regarding this clonotype: Relative to the germline gene, one junction end is altered; a read error may explain this. J is TRBJ2-3 and V is TRBV7-9; D is possibly TRBD1 or TRBD2 (5 bases each). CDR1 and CDR2 (germline): SEHNR, FQNEAQ (reference sequence). The CDR3 has 12 residues. DNA for the CDR3: TGTGCCGGCAGCCGGGGCCCTGATATGCAGTATTTT. This translates into CAGSRGPDMQYF.

The chain employs TRBV11-2 and TRBJ1-1; D uncertain. Trimming removed 2 bases at V and 2 bases at J, with 12 bases between. Germline values: CDR1 SGHAT, CDR2 FQNNGV. The CDR3 runs to 15 residues. For the CDR3, the DNA is TGTGCCAGCAGCTTAAATTCGGGCGGTAACACTGAAGCTTTCTTT. It is translated as CASSLNSGGNTEAFF.

A note on this clonotype: Its ends do not fully match the called genes, so a read error is possible. This chain joins TRBV4-3 and TRBJ2-3, with D possibly being TRBD2 (6 bases). This CDR3 is built from 16 residues. Germline-derived CDR1 and CDR2 are LGHNA and YSLEER. CDR3 sequence (DNA): TGCGCCAGCAGCCAAGATAGAGCGGGCACCACGGTTACGCAGTATTTC. This encodes CASSQDRAGTTVTQYF.

Concerning this clonotype itself: As the CDR3 is not closed by the conserved phenylalanine or tryptophan, this likely results from a read error. V and J are TRBV11-3 and TRBJ2-3, with TRBD1 matching over 7 bases. The J segment lost 5 bases and the V segment lost 6 bases, leaving 5 bases of the junction unmatched. Germline V gene lookup returns CDR1 SGHNT and CDR2 YENEEA. The CDR3 is 13 residues long. The CDR3 loop reads CASSFQGVDTQYS. The CDR3 bases are TGTGCCAGCAGTTTTCAGGGGGTAGATACGCAGTATTCT.

In regard to this clonotype: It may be a read error: a sequence one base away is much more abundant. V is TRBV7-3 and J is TRBJ2-5; TRBD1 might be the D (6 bases). This CDR3 comprises 16 residues. CDR1 and CDR2 (germline): SGHTA, FQGTGA. The CDR3 DNA is TGTGCCAGCAGCCTAATGGGGCTGGGACACCACGAGACCCAGTACTTC. This sequence encodes CASSLMGLGHHETQYF.

This sequence joins TRBV6-6 and TRBJ2-5, with D possibly TRBD1 on 7 matching bases. The length of the CDR3 is 14 residues. Trimming pared 7 bases from V and 5 bases from J, leaving 17 bases between. Looked up from germline, CDR1 is MNHNY and CDR2 is SVGAGI (reference sequence). The DNA for the CDR3 is TGTGCCAGCAAAGCAGGGGGGCTGATGGAGACCCAGTACTTC. Translated: CASKAGGLMETQYF.

A note on this clonotype: The germline gene is not matched at one end of the junction; a read error may be the cause. CDR3 loop: CSSSLTPNLYGRSTEAFF. CDR3 bases: TGTTCCAGCAGCTTAACCCCGAATCTGTATGGTCGGAGCACAGAAGCTTTCTTT. The rearrangement links TRBV11-3 to TRBJ1-1; D is unclear. Germline V lookup: CDR1 SGHNT, CDR2 YENEEA. The CDR3 is 18 residues long.

The V and J genes are TRBV6-1 and TRBJ1-2, with 9 positions matching TRBD1. Trimming took 10 bases from V and 1 from J; bases not matched to a gene: 4. The CDR3 has 13 residues. Germline V gene data show CDR1 as MNHNS and CDR2 as SASEGT. In DNA, the CDR3 is TGTGCCATCGGGACAGGGTTTAACTATGGCTACACCTTC. This sequence encodes CAIGTGFNYGYTF.

This clonotype was recorded a few times. At one of its ends the junction is not consistent with the germline gene, which may arise from a read error. The V gene is TRBV7-9, the J gene TRBJ2-3, with D possibly TRBD1 on 6 matching bases. Germline loops: CDR1 SEHNR, CDR2 FQNEAQ (reference sequence). The CDR3 is 14 residues long. CDR3 in DNA: TGTGTCAGCAGCTCATGGACAGGCACAGATACGCAGTATTTT. The encoded protein is CVSSSWTGTDTQYF.

On this clonotype: Compared with germline, one end of the junction differs, possibly owing to a read error. The chain couples TRBV6-2 or TRBV6-3 to TRBJ1-2; 7 nucleotides align to TRBD1. In germline, CDR1 is MNHEY, CDR2 SVGEGT. The CDR3 is 15 residues long. CDR3: CASSYSSTGDYGYTF. The CDR3 nucleotides read TGTGCCAGCAGTTACTCTTCAACAGGGGACTATGGCTATACCTTC.